The next 18 T cell receptor beta chains were all read from a single sample in a study of Ad26.COV2.S vaccination and SARS-CoV-2 variants (dated by TCRdb to 2020 to 2022). The intended sense of this specimen's treatment or condition label: 15 to 20 received Ad26.COV2.S at low or high dose, single or two shots; 5 received placebo; per-sample allocation not given. Repertoires of vaccine and placebo recipients were sequenced from samples taken on day 63 after the first injection. The library was made by the immunoSEQ multiplex PCR assay. As stored in TCRdb, this immuneACCESS dataset retains in-frame rearrangements with V and J assigned. A fraction of the clones does not appear; measured against another copy, unresolved V genes explain less than half of the discrepancy, and the remainder lacks a known reason. The sample has around 450,000 clones on record, 90% of them singletons. 12% of the sample rests with the top ten.

The sample in question was peripheral blood, obtained in a trial of Ad26.COV2.S vaccine versus placebo. These receptors all stem from a person aged 18-65 years who received the Ad26.COV2.S COVID-19 vaccine or a placebo.

V and J are TRBV5-6 and TRBJ2-7, with 8 bases lining up with TRBD1. CDR3 length: 16 amino acids. V lost 2 bases and J lost 2; bases outside the gene matches: 9. Germline-derived CDR1 and CDR2 are SGHDT and YYEEEE. Here the CDR3 DNA reads TGTGCCAGCAGCTTTGATCAGGGGGCGCCCGCCTACGAGCAGTACTTC. It translates to CASSFDQGAPAYEQYF.

The V and J genes are TRBV5-1 and TRBJ2-3; D remains ambiguous. V dropped 0 bases and J dropped 7 bases, with 9 bases sitting between them. This CDR3 contains 13 residues. Germline V gene lookup returns CDR1 SGHRS and CDR2 YFSETQ. The CDR3 loop is CASSLEVWYTQYF. The DNA of the CDR3 is TGCGCCAGCAGCTTGGAAGTATGGTATACGCAGTATTTT.

The chain uses TRBV3-1 (or the pseudogene TRBV3-2) and TRBJ1-3; D remains ambiguous. In germline, CDR1 is LGHDT, CDR2 YNNKEL (reference sequence). The CDR3 has 15 residues. Trimming shortened V by 0 bases and J by 0 bases, and 6 bases separated the two germline ends. The CDR3 sequence is CASSQDSLSGNTIYF. The DNA of the CDR3 is TGTGCCAGCAGCCAAGATTCACTCTCTGGAAACACCATATATTTT.

This chain links TRBV28 with TRBJ2-7; D is tentatively TRBD1 or TRBD2 (6 bases each). The CDR3 is 15 residues long. V shed 2 bases and J shed 4 bases, with 15 bases lying between them. The V gene's germline CDR1 is MDHEN and CDR2 SYDVKM. The CDR3 nucleotides are TGTGCCAGCAGTTTACCGGGGGCCTCTGAGTACGAGCAGTACTTC. Translating it yields CASSLPGASEYEQYF.

The chain uses TRBV19 and TRBJ1-5; the match to TRBD1 covers 9 bases. CDR3 size: 15 residues. The V gene end was trimmed by 1 base and the J gene end by 4 bases; junction bases not matched to a gene: 2. Looked up from germline, CDR1 is LNHDA and CDR2 is SQIVND (reference sequence). CDR3 bases: TGTGCCAGTAGTATAGGGGACAGGGAAAATCAGCCCCAGCATTTT. Translating it yields CASSIGDRENQPQHF.

V usage is TRBV9 and J usage is TRBJ2-3, with no clear D. V lost 1 base and J lost 0, with 9 bases in between. The CDR3 covers 15 residues. Germline V gives CDR1 SGDLS, CDR2 YYNGEE. In DNA form, the CDR3 reads TGTGCCAGCAGCGTAACGGCGATCAGCACAGATACGCAGTATTTT. Residues: CASSVTAISTDTQYF. The whole variable domain, filled in from reference TRBV9 and TRBJ2-3, reads DSGVTQTPKHLITATGQRVTLRCSPRSGDLSVYWYQQSLDQGLQFLIQYYNGEERAKGNILERFSAQQFPDLHSELNLSSLELGDSALYFCASSVTAISTDTQYFGPGTRLTVL.

The chain combines TRBV24-1 with TRBJ1-2; tentative D call: TRBD1 (5 bases). Per the germline V gene, CDR1 is KGHDR and CDR2 is SFDVKD. The CDR3 contains 14 residues. The V gene lost 0 bases and the J gene lost 8 bases, with 12 bases spanning the gap. The CDR3 sequence: CATSDLPREMGYTF. The DNA for the CDR3 is TGTGCCACCAGTGATTTGCCCAGGGAAATGGGCTACACCTTC.

V usage is TRBV11-2 and J usage is TRBJ2-2, with D possibly being TRBD2 (6 bases). V was pared by 1 base and J by 0 bases, with 9 bases between. Germline assignment: CDR1 SGHAT and CDR2 FQNNGV. This CDR3 comprises 16 residues. In DNA, the CDR3 is TGTGCCAGCAGCTTAGGGGGCGGGGCGAACACCGGGGAGCTGTTTTTT. It translates to CASSLGGGANTGELFF. Complete variable domain (other parts from reference TRBV11-2 and TRBJ2-2): EAGVAQSPRYKIIEKRQSVAFWCNPISGHATLYWYQQILGQGPKLLIQFQNNGVVDDSQLPKDRFSAERLKGVDSTLKIQPAKLEDSAVYLCASSLGGGANTGELFFGEGSRLTVL.

The chain recombines TRBV19 with TRBJ2-7; D ambiguous. This CDR3 is built from 13 residues. Germline values: CDR1 LNHDA, CDR2 SQIVND (reference sequence). V was shortened by 3 bases and J by 5 bases, with 11 bases between the two germline ends. CDR3 amino acids: CASSIGVLNEQYF. The CDR3 region has the DNA TGTGCCAGTAGTATCGGCGTTCTCAACGAGCAGTACTTC.

The V call is TRBV7-6, the J call TRBJ2-1, with TRBD2 identical over 13 bases. Losses at the gene ends were 4 bases for V and 5 bases for J; bases not matched to a gene: 5. CDR3 length: 16 amino acids. Germline V lookup: CDR1 SGHVS, CDR2 FNYEAQ. CDR3 nucleotides: TGTGCCAGCAGCTCAAGAGGACTAGCGGGAGACAATGAGCAGTTCTTC. Translation gives CASSSRGLAGDNEQFF.

The chain couples TRBV30 to TRBJ2-2, with 9 bases aligning to TRBD1. Germline V gives CDR1 GTSNPN, CDR2 SVGIG (reference sequence). The ends lost 4 bases at V and 3 bases at J; junction bases unmatched: 0. The CDR3 is made up of 13 amino acids. The CDR3 reads CAWNRGHTGELFF. As DNA, the CDR3 is TGTGCCTGGAACAGGGGGCACACCGGGGAGCTGTTTTTT.

The rearrangement uses TRBV28 and TRBJ2-7; 9 bases agree with TRBD2. Germline V gives CDR1 MDHEN, CDR2 SYDVKM. V gave up 5 bases and J gave up 4 bases; unmatched junction bases: 6. This CDR3 comprises 14 residues. CDR3 coding DNA: TGTGCCAGCAGTATCCCGACTAGCGGTTACGAGCAGTACTTC. Translated, it gives CASSIPTSGYEQYF.

The rearrangement uses TRBV5-1 and TRBJ2-3; D not resolved. V dropped 4 bases and J dropped 1 base, with 4 bases sitting between them. Per the germline V gene, CDR1 is SGHRS and CDR2 is YFSETQ. This CDR3 contains 12 residues. CDR3 sequence reads: CASSTGTDTQYF. CDR3 in DNA: TGCGCCAGCAGCACCGGCACAGATACGCAGTATTTT.

The genes are TRBV25-1 and TRBJ2-1, with 9 positions matching TRBD1. This CDR3 contains 15 residues. Germline V gene lookup returns CDR1 MGHDK and CDR2 SYGVNS. V lost 6 bases to trimming and J lost 3 bases; unmatched junction nucleotides: 6. The CDR3 sequence: CASRAGTGLYNEQFF. The CDR3 bases are TGTGCCAGCAGAGCAGGGACAGGGCTCTACAATGAGCAGTTCTTC. Filled out from reference TRBV25-1 and TRBJ2-1, the complete variable domain reads EADIYQTPRYLVIGTGKKITLECSQTMGHDKMYWYQQDPGMELHLIHYSYGVNSTEKGDLSSESTVSRIRTEHFPLTLESARPSHTSQYLCASRAGTGLYNEQFFGPGTRLTVL.

The chain has TRBV4-3 and TRBJ2-2, with D unclear. The CDR3 contains 14 residues. Trimming took 5 bases from V and 2 from J, leaving 9 bases between them. The germline V gene encodes CDR1 LGHNA and CDR2 YSLEER. The CDR3 protein is CASSSLGNTGELFF. CDR3 in DNA: TGCGCCAGCAGCTCCCTAGGAAACACCGGGGAGCTGTTTTTT.

The rearrangement links TRBV7-9 to TRBJ2-1; TRBD2 aligns across 10 bases. The length of the CDR3 is 14 residues. Unmatched junction bases numbered 5, after V lost 5 bases and J lost 7 bases. CDR1 and CDR2 (germline): SEHNR, FQNEAQ (reference sequence). The CDR3 region has the DNA TGTGCCAGCAGCCCGGGACTAGCGTCGAATGAGCAGTTCTTC. This codes for CASSPGLASNEQFF.

The CDR3 sequence is CASSVLAVSTDTQYF. Written as DNA, the CDR3 is TGTGCCAGCAGCGTGCTAGCAGTCAGCACAGATACGCAGTATTTT. The V gene is TRBV9, the J gene TRBJ2-3, with D maybe TRBD2 (5 bases). The germline V gene has CDR1 SGDLS and CDR2 YYNGEE. V was cut by 2 bases and J by 0 bases, with 10 bases left in between. CDR3 length: 15 amino acids.

This chain connects TRBV7-9 to TRBJ2-7; no reliable D call. In germline, CDR1 is SEHNR, CDR2 FQNEAQ (reference sequence). The CDR3 is made up of 11 amino acids. Trimming cost V 2 bases and J 4 bases, with 3 bases left between them. CDR3: CASSLKYEQYF. DNA of the CDR3: TGTGCCAGCAGCTTAAAATACGAGCAGTACTTC. The full variable domain, in which reference TRBV7-9 and TRBJ2-7 provide the parts outside the CDR3, is DTGVSQNPRHKITKRGQNVTFRCDPISEHNRLYWYRQTLGQGPEFLTYFQNEAQLEKSRLLSDRFSAERPKGSFSTLEIQRTEQGDSAMYLCASSLKYEQYFGPGTRLTVT.